This TCR beta chain was found in a study of blood T cell repertoires in COVID-19. Study-wide background: Whether acute or convalescent, the COVID-19 samples came from the United States, Italy and Spain.

Looked up from germline, CDR1 is MNHEY and CDR2 is SVGAGI. The CDR3 has 15 amino acids. The V end was cut by 10 bases, the J end by 4 bases, with 19 bases between. In terms of age and location, participants ranged from about 18 to 100 years and lived in around 22 US areas. The assay was immunoSEQ multiplex PCR, and TCRdb's table has in-frame clones only and misses some. Of over 200,000 clones detected, over 85% appear once; the ten largest clones hold 3.5% to 4%. The sequence was obtained from a woman in her twenties or thirties with acute COVID-19. The J gene is TRBJ2-2, the V gene TRBV6-5; tentatively, D is TRBD1 (6 bases). The source material was PBMCs or T cells enriched from blood (not recorded which). The CDR3 protein is CAIDRSTPGTGELFF. DNA for the CDR3: TGTGCCATCGACAGGTCCACCCCCGGCACCGGGGAGCTGTTTTTT.